A selection of T cell receptor beta chains follows, all from one sample in a study of blood T cell repertoires in COVID-19. Here immunoSEQ multiplex PCR was the method, and the copy in TCRdb shows in-frame clones only, minus some. Among 110,000 to 150,000 clones listed, more than 75% were seen once. Input material: PBMCs or T cells enriched from blood (not recorded which). These receptors all come from a woman in her 50s who had recovered from COVID-19. Each CDR3 is given with its conserved first and last residue. Fields, in order: clone size, V gene, CDR3 length, D gene, J gene, CDR3 protein, CDR3 DNA. D genes are given only for firm matches. Size values are once, few and many counts, or a class for expanded clones, and some rows have none.

size: -
V: TRBV7-6
length: 15
D: TRBD1
J: TRBJ1-5
CDR3: CASSLGQGVSQPQHF
DNA: TGTGCCAGCAGCTTGGGACAGGGGGTAAGTCAGCCCCAGCATTTT

size: few
V: TRBV7-2
length: 15
D: -
J: TRBJ1-1
CDR3: CASSLEIGIIFEAFF
DNA: TGTGCCAGCAGCTTAGAAATCGGGATAATTTTTGAAGCTTTCTTT

size: -
V: TRBV3-1/TRBV3-2
length: 16
D: TRBD1
J: TRBJ1-5
CDR3: CASSPRGTGYNQPQHF
DNA: TGTGCCAGCAGCCCCAGGGGGACGGGGTACAATCAGCCCCAGCATTTT

size: -
V: TRBV28
length: 13
D: -
J: TRBJ1-2
CDR3: CASSLSTVYGYTF
DNA: TGTGCCAGCAGTTTATCAACGGTGTATGGCTACACCTTC

size: -
V: TRBV29-1
length: 12
D: -
J: TRBJ1-2
CDR3: CSVERDPDGYTF
DNA: TGCAGCGTTGAACGGGATCCGGATGGCTACACCTTC

size: -
V: TRBV7-8
length: 18
D: TRBD1
J: TRBJ2-3
CDR3: CASSPGGRTGGSTDTQYF
DNA: TGTGCCAGCAGCCCCGGGGGGAGGACAGGGGGGAGCACAGATACGCAGTATTTT

size: -
V: TRBV14
length: 20
D: TRBD2
J: TRBJ2-1
CDR3: CASSQDRLAGGRSLYNEQFF
DNA: TGTGCCAGCAGCCAAGATCGACTAGCGGGGGGGCGGAGCCTCTACAATGAGCAGTTCTTC

size: -
V: TRBV10-1
length: 13
D: -
J: TRBJ1-6
CDR3: CASRDTNNSPLHF
DNA: TGCGCCAGCAGAGACACCAACAATTCACCCCTCCACTTT

size: -
V: TRBV24-1
length: 16
D: TRBD1
J: TRBJ1-4
CDR3: CATSDSTGWTNEKLFF
DNA: TGTGCCACCAGTGACTCGACAGGGTGGACGAATGAAAAACTGTTTTTT

size: -
V: TRBV5-4
length: 17
D: TRBD1
J: TRBJ2-7
CDR3: CASSPRSYRDRGGEQYF
DNA: TGTGCCAGCAGCCCGCGGTCCTACCGGGACAGGGGCGGCGAGCAGTACTTC

size: -
V: TRBV6-5
length: 13
D: -
J: TRBJ1-4
CDR3: CASGYKTGEKLFF
DNA: TGTGCCAGCGGTTACAAGACAGGTGAAAAACTGTTTTTT

size: -
V: TRBV15
length: 15
D: -
J: TRBJ1-4
CDR3: CATSRPNRGNEKLFF
DNA: TGTGCCACCAGCAGACCGAATAGGGGGAATGAAAAACTGTTTTTT

size: -
V: TRBV5-1
length: 13
D: -
J: TRBJ1-2
CDR3: CASSLWTGDGYTF
DNA: TGCGCCAGCAGCCTATGGACGGGAGATGGCTACACCTTC

size: -
V: TRBV10-3
length: 14
D: -
J: TRBJ1-3
CDR3: CAISENRAGNTIYF
DNA: TGTGCCATCAGTGAGAACAGGGCTGGAAACACCATATATTTT

size: -
V: TRBV5-1
length: 15
D: -
J: TRBJ1-2
CDR3: CASSSGTTLLYGYTF
DNA: TGCGCCAGCAGCTCCGGGACAACCTTACTCTATGGCTACACCTTC

size: -
V: TRBV9
length: 15
D: TRBD1
J: TRBJ1-6
CDR3: CASSVVGDSNSPLHF
DNA: TGTGCCAGCAGCGTAGTTGGGGACAGTAATTCACCCCTCCACTTT

size: -
V: TRBV2
length: 15
D: -
J: TRBJ1-1
CDR3: CASTPAGILGTEAFF
DNA: TGTGCCAGCACCCCCGCCGGGATCCTGGGGACTGAAGCTTTCTTT

size: few
V: TRBV24-1
length: 16
D: TRBD1
J: TRBJ2-5
CDR3: CATSDRPGTVQETQYF
DNA: TGTGCCACCAGTGATCGCCCGGGGACAGTACAAGAGACCCAGTACTTC

size: few
V: TRBV7-9
length: 15
D: TRBD1
J: TRBJ1-4
CDR3: CASSQRGTGDEKLFF
DNA: TGTGCCAGCAGCCAAAGGGGGACAGGGGACGAAAAACTGTTTTTT

size: -
V: TRBV10-3
length: 16
D: TRBD2
J: TRBJ2-5
CDR3: CAISELAGADQETQYF
DNA: TGTGCCATCAGTGAACTAGCGGGGGCCGACCAAGAGACCCAGTACTTC

size: -
V: TRBV4-2
length: 16
D: TRBD2
J: TRBJ2-2
CDR3: CASSLLGGANTGELFF
DNA: TGTGCCAGCAGCCTACTGGGAGGGGCGAACACCGGGGAGCTGTTTTTT

size: -
V: TRBV5-4
length: 13
D: -
J: TRBJ1-1
CDR3: CASSRGAGTEAFF
DNA: TGTGCCAGCAGTAGGGGCGCCGGCACTGAAGCTTTCTTT

size: -
V: TRBV2
length: 14
D: TRBD2
J: TRBJ2-3
CDR3: CARGAGFSTDTQYF
DNA: TGTGCCAGGGGAGCGGGGTTTAGCACAGATACGCAGTATTTT

size: -
V: TRBV5-5
length: 15
D: -
J: TRBJ2-2
CDR3: CASSGWGEETGELFF
DNA: TGTGCCAGCAGCGGATGGGGGGAAGAAACCGGGGAGCTGTTTTTT

size: -
V: TRBV5-5
length: 15
D: -
J: TRBJ1-2
CDR3: CASSPTLGPNYGYTF
DNA: TGTGCCAGCAGCCCAACCCTGGGCCCGAACTATGGCTACACCTTC

size: -
V: TRBV5-5
length: 18
D: -
J: TRBJ1-6
CDR3: CASSLDTGWSSYNSPLHF
DNA: TGTGCCAGCAGCTTGGATACAGGCTGGAGCTCCTATAATTCACCCCTCCACTTT

size: few
V: TRBV5-4
length: 16
D: TRBD1
J: TRBJ1-6
CDR3: CASSLGQGGSNSPLHF
DNA: TGTGCCAGCAGCTTGGGACAGGGTGGTTCTAATTCACCCCTCCACTTT

size: -
V: TRBV7-9
length: 15
D: -
J: TRBJ1-4
CDR3: CASSSQTGWSEKLFF
DNA: TGTGCCAGCAGCTCTCAAACAGGGTGGAGTGAAAAACTGTTTTTT